Each of the 27 T cell receptor beta chains below was sequenced from the same sample in a study of spatial heterogeneity in lung cancer. Study-wide findings and caveats: The study found that expanded intratumoral alpha and beta TCR counts tracked tumor mutation counts.

As to time point: sample taken at primary tumor resection. One entry per CDR3 protein, called by TCRdb with MiXCR from the 5' RACE reads. Seen here are 9,500 to 10,000 distinct CDR3 sequences, just under 6.5% observed once, and the top ten hold over 9.5%. These TCRs are of unknown antigen specificity. Sequenced here: lung tumor tissue, sampled at surgery. Source of these receptors: a male donor with early-stage non-small cell lung cancer.

This clonotype was seen at least ten times. The chain is built from TRBV18 and TRBJ2-1; 12 bases line up with TRBD2. CDR1 and CDR2 from the germline V gene are KGHSH and LQKENI. J lost 7 bases, V lost 3 bases, and 10 bases had no gene match. The CDR3 has 17 residues. CDR3 nucleotide sequence: TGTGCCAGCTCACCCCTTACCCCTAGCGGGGGGGCGAATGAGCAGTTCTTC. Amino acids: CASSPLTPSGGANEQFF.

Relative to its sample, this clonotype is large. The chain employs TRBV2 and TRBJ2-7; D is unclear. This CDR3 has 11 residues. CDR1 and CDR2 from the germline V gene are SNHLY and FYNNEI. V dropped 4 bases and J dropped 3 bases, with 4 bases sitting between them. The CDR3 protein is CASSGGYEQYV. The CDR3 bases are TGTGCCAGCAGTGGGGGCTACGAGCAGTACGTC.

This clonotype showed up many times. J is TRBJ1-1 and V is TRBV5-1; TRBD1 matches 7 bases. The CDR3 consists of 15 residues. From germline, CDR1 is SGHRS and CDR2 YFSETQ. J gave up 0 bases and V 4 bases, and 6 bases lay outside the gene matches. CDR3 sequence (DNA): TGCGCCAGCAGCCTAAGACAGGGTCTGAACACTGAAGCTTTCTTT. Residues: CASSLRQGLNTEAFF.

This clonotype is labeled medium-sized. The rearrangement joins TRBV10-3 to TRBJ1-2; D is undetermined. V lost 10 bases, J lost 4 bases, and 4 bases lay in between. This CDR3 is built from 9 residues. The V gene's germline CDR1 is ENHRY and CDR2 SYGVKD. The CDR3 bases are TGTGCCACCGGCTATGGCTACACCTTC. Translating it yields CATGYGYTF.

This clonotype is termed medium-sized. The gene calls are TRBV5-1 and TRBJ1-1, with D perhaps matching TRBD1 (6 bases). CDR3 size: 15 residues. Germline V gene data show CDR1 as SGHRS and CDR2 as YFSETQ. With 0 bases removed from V and 0 bases from J, the gap between germline ends came to 9 bases. The CDR3 is CASSLAQGMNTEAFF. The CDR3 DNA reads as TGCGCCAGCAGCTTGGCTCAGGGGATGAACACTGAAGCTTTCTTT.

This clonotype was recorded many times. Here the CDR3 reads CASSLSGTLYNEQFF. In DNA form, the CDR3 reads TGTGCCAGCAGCTTATCCGGGACCCTATACAATGAGCAGTTCTTC. The genes are TRBV7-3 and TRBJ2-1, with D tentatively TRBD1 or TRBD2 (5 bases each). V was pared by 2 bases and J by 4 bases, with 12 bases between. CDR3 length: 15 amino acids. Germline CDR1 SGHTA, CDR2 FQGTGA.

This clonotype was counted ten times or more. The chain employs TRBV12-3 or TRBV12-4 and TRBJ2-5; possible D gene TRBD1, 6 bases. V lost 6 bases and J lost 2, with 13 bases in between. This CDR3 has 14 amino acids. This CDR3 is CASRGTRRQETQYF. CDR3 coding DNA: TGTGCCAGCAGGGGGACAAGGAGGCAAGAGACCCAGTACTTC.

This sequence joins TRBV5-1 and TRBJ2-7; D gene unclear. Germline V lookup: CDR1 SGHRS, CDR2 YFSETQ. The CDR3 sequence is 12 residues long. V lost 0 bases to trimming and J lost 2 bases, with 3 bases between them. The CDR3 nucleotides read TGCGCCAGCAGCTTGGTCCCCTACGAGCAGTACTTC. It is translated as CASSLVPYEQYF.

By sample fraction, this clonotype is medium-sized. This sequence joins TRBV6-1 and TRBJ1-6; 8 bases agree with TRBD1. The CDR3 is 14 residues long. Germline V gene data show CDR1 as MNHNS and CDR2 as SASEGT. The V segment lost 6 bases and the J segment 10 bases; nucleotides outside the gene matches: 8. The CDR3 region has the DNA TGTGCCAGCAGGCTGACAGGGGTAGGGTCACCCCTCCACTTT. Translated, it gives CASRLTGVGSPLHF.

This clonotype ranks as medium-sized. The chain employs TRBV30 and TRBJ1-1; 7 bases align to TRBD1. With 2 bases clipped from V and 4 bases from J, the junction kept 1 base outside the gene matches. CDR1 is GTSNPN, CDR2 SVGIG, per germline (reference sequence). The CDR3 is made up of 12 amino acids. The DNA for the CDR3 is TGTGCCTGGAGTCCAGGGGGCACTGAAGCTTTCTTT. Amino acid sequence: CAWSPGGTEAFF.

This clonotype has a count of ten or more. The chain combines TRBV20-1 with TRBJ1-3; possible D gene TRBD1, 5 bases. The CDR3 extends over 14 amino acids. Deletions cut 5 bases from V and 1 base from J, with 12 bases between. The V gene's germline CDR1 is DFQATT and CDR2 SNEGSKA (reference sequence). CDR3 DNA sequence: TGCAGTGCTTCACAGGACAATTCTGGAAACACCATATATTTT. Encoded protein: CSASQDNSGNTIYF.

There are many counts of this clonotype. The chain combines TRBV15 with TRBJ2-7; 9 nucleotides line up with TRBD1. Germline-derived CDR1 and CDR2 are LNHNV and YYDKDF (reference sequence). This CDR3 contains 14 residues. V shed 3 bases and J 7 bases; nucleotides not matched to a gene: 7. The CDR3 spells CATSRDRGVGEQYV. The CDR3 bases are TGTGCCACCAGCAGGGACAGGGGAGTGGGAGAGCAGTACGTC.

The sample holds many counts of this clonotype. The V call is TRBV5-1, the J call TRBJ2-1, with 8 nucleotides matching TRBD1. The CDR3 spans 17 residues. Germline V CDR1 and CDR2: SGHRS, YFSETQ. With 1 base clipped from V and 8 bases from J, the junction kept 14 bases outside the gene matches. The CDR3 sequence is CASSLNFGQGGIDEQFF. The CDR3, as DNA: TGCGCCAGCAGCTTGAACTTCGGACAGGGAGGAATCGATGAGCAGTTCTTC.

This clonotype is judged medium-sized. The V call is TRBV7-2, the J call TRBJ1-2, with D possibly being TRBD1 (6 bases). Deletions cut 1 base from V and 5 bases from J, with 8 bases between. Per germline, CDR1 SGHTA and CDR2 FQGNSA. There are 13 residues in the CDR3. CDR3 bases: TGTGCCAGCAGCTTAGACAGGGATTATGGCTACACCTTC. Amino acids: CASSLDRDYGYTF.

This clonotype came up many times. The V gene is TRBV7-8, the J gene TRBJ1-5; D unclear. The CDR3 loop spans 14 amino acids. Germline lookup yields CDR1 SGHVS and CDR2 FQNEAQ. Trimming took off 1 base at V and 5 bases at J, with 9 bases between the two ends. The CDR3 DNA reads as TGTGCCAGCAGCTTAGGGGCTGGTGATCAGCCCCAGCATTTT. Translation gives CASSLGAGDQPQHF.

By share, this clonotype counts as medium-sized. CDR3 nucleotides: TGCAGCGTTTGGGACATCGTGGACTACGAGCAGTACTTC. Translating it yields CSVWDIVDYEQYF. V usage is TRBV29-1 and J usage is TRBJ2-7, with a weak D call TRBD1 (6 bases). The V and J ends lost 5 bases and 3 bases respectively, with 14 bases between them. The CDR3 contains 13 residues. Germline-derived CDR1 and CDR2 are SQVTM and ANQGSEA.

This clonotype turned up a few times. This chain joins TRBV6-5 and TRBJ1-5; maybe TRBD1 (5 bases). Trimming cost V 6 bases and J 7 bases, with 16 bases left between them. The CDR3 has 14 residues. Germline CDR1 MNHEY, CDR2 SVGAGI. The CDR3 DNA reads as TGTGCCAGCAGCTACGGGCAGGGTGAACAGCCCCAGCATTTT. Translating gives CASSYGQGEQPQHF.

This clonotype was observed at least ten times. The V and J genes are TRBV20-1 and TRBJ2-7; the D gene is possibly TRBD1 (5 bases). Trimming removed 3 bases from V and 5 bases from J, with 11 bases in between. CDR3 size: 12 residues. Germline CDR1 DFQATT, CDR2 SNEGSKA (reference sequence). The DNA for the CDR3 is TGCAGTGCTAGTTTAGGGGTGGACGAGCAGTACGTC. As protein: CSASLGVDEQYV.

This clonotype was found many times. Here the CDR3 DNA reads TGTGCCAGCAGCGGGATTAGCGGGAGCTCCTACAATGAGCAGTTCTTC. The encoded protein is CASSGISGSSYNEQFF. The rearrangement links TRBV9 to TRBJ2-1, with TRBD2 identical over 9 bases. The ends lost 3 bases at V and 0 bases at J; junction bases unmatched: 4. This CDR3 region has 16 residues. Germline CDR1 and CDR2: SGDLS and YYNGEE.

This clonotype was recorded at least ten times. This chain links TRBV2 with TRBJ2-2, with 7 nucleotides matching TRBD1. In germline, CDR1 is SNHLY, CDR2 FYNNEI. The CDR3 covers 15 residues. With 2 bases clipped from V and 6 bases from J, the junction kept 6 bases outside the gene matches. The CDR3 sequence: CASSEIKGAAGELFF. CDR3 sequence (DNA): TGTGCCAGCAGTGAAATCAAGGGGGCCGCCGGGGAGCTGTTTTTT.

In its sample, this clonotype is medium-sized. The chain joins TRBV20-1 to TRBJ1-5; D is unresolved. With 3 bases removed from V and 1 base from J, the gap between germline ends came to 7 bases. Germline lookup yields CDR1 DFQATT and CDR2 SNEGSKA (reference sequence). The CDR3 covers 13 residues. DNA for the CDR3: TGCAGTGCTAGTTGGCAGAGCAATCAGCCCCAGCATTTT. Protein: CSASWQSNQPQHF.

This clonotype was recorded many times. This rearrangement joins TRBV6-2 or TRBV6-3 to TRBJ2-2; tentatively, D is TRBD1 (6 bases). The CDR3 runs to 13 residues. V lost 4 bases and J lost 6, with 9 bases in between. CDR1 MNHEY and CDR2 SVGEGT come from the germline V gene. Written as DNA, the CDR3 is TGTGCCAGCAGTTTAAACAGGGCCGGGGAGCTGTTTTTT. Translation gives CASSLNRAGELFF.

This clonotype was seen repeatedly, ten times or more. V is TRBV6-6 and J is TRBJ1-5, with no clear D. The CDR3 length is 12 residues. V dropped 8 bases and J dropped 1 base, with 6 bases sitting between them. The V gene's germline CDR1 is MNHNY and CDR2 SVGAGI (reference sequence). The DNA for the CDR3 is TGTGCCAGCGCTCCAAGCAATCAGCCCCAGCATTTT. Protein sequence: CASAPSNQPQHF.

This clonotype was counted at least ten times. The V gene is TRBV6-5, the J gene TRBJ1-1; D uncertain. Germline V gene sequence: CDR1 MNHEY, CDR2 SVGAGI. V was trimmed by 2 bases and J by 4 bases, leaving 11 bases between them. There are 14 residues in the CDR3. The CDR3 here is CASSYGASSTEAFF. CDR3 bases: TGTGCCAGCAGTTACGGCGCGAGTAGCACTGAAGCTTTCTTT.

This clonotype was counted many times. The V call is TRBV3-1, the J call TRBJ1-1; D is unresolved. The ends were cut back, 4 bases at V and 1 base at J, with 7 bases in the middle. Germline V gene data show CDR1 as LGHDT and CDR2 as YNNKEL (reference sequence). The CDR3 sequence is 13 residues long. CDR3 loop: CASSPAPNTEAFF. The CDR3 bases are TGTGCCAGCAGCCCGGCCCCGAACACTGAAGCTTTCTTT.

The V gene is TRBV7-8, the J gene TRBJ1-4; D unclear. The V gene lost 1 base and the J gene lost 2 bases, with 11 bases spanning the gap. The CDR3 length is 16 residues. Germline V gene data show CDR1 as SGHVS and CDR2 as FQNEAQ. The CDR3 bases are TGTGCCAGCAGCTTAGTTTCCGGCTCGACTAATGAAAAACTGTTTTTT. Encoded protein: CASSLVSGSTNEKLFF.

This clonotype was seen ten or more times. The V and J genes are TRBV11-2 and TRBJ1-2; D might be TRBD1 (5 bases). V lost 4 bases to trimming and J lost 7 bases, with 13 bases between them. The CDR3 is 13 amino acids. Germline V gives CDR1 SGHAT, CDR2 FQNNGV. The CDR3 is CASSSGSEGGYTF. Here the CDR3 DNA reads TGTGCCAGCAGCTCAGGGAGTGAGGGTGGCTACACCTTC.